This TCR beta chain was identified in a study of T cells in Graves' hyperthyroidism and ophthalmopathy. Whole-study results and caveats: Model-based prediction identified ophthalmopathy a median 6.5 months prior to its onset. Most expanded thyroid clonotypes above 0.001 recurred in blood.

Germline values: CDR1 MDHEN, CDR2 SYDVKM. This CDR3 is built from 15 residues. Each diagnosis drew on symptoms, thyroxine, TRAb, thyroid ultrasound and orbital computed tomography findings. The authors obtained PBMCs from over 7.5 ml of fresh peripheral blood. As concerns this clonotype: Its specificity is not known. This sequence may be a read error, since a much larger clone differs from it by one base.

Regions amplified from RNA transcripts were the TCR beta CDR3 regions. The TCR CDR3 was amplified in a first-round RT-PCR using the HTBI primer set. TCRdb fed the multiplex PCR reads into MiXCR, producing one record per CDR3 protein. This sample has fewer than 900,000 distinct CDR3 sequences, with roughly 17% found just once. This clonotype originated in a man between 18 and 35 years old with Graves' hyperthyroidism. Sequenced: blood. V usage is TRBV28 and J usage is TRBJ1-1; 8 bases match TRBD1. The CDR3 DNA reads as TGTGCCAGCAGTTTTGACAGGGGCATGAACACTGGAGCTTTCTTT. Translated: CASSFDRGMNTGAFF.